The 4 T cell receptor beta chains presented below share a single source sample, sequenced in a study of shared clonotypes between healthy human individuals. Data came from immunoSEQ multiplex PCR; TCRdb stores just in-frame clones and leaves some out. This table has hundreds of thousands of clones, 90% to 96% appearing once. Sequences were obtained from naive CD4+ T cells sorted from blood. Sample subset: CD45RA+ positively selected. The receptors shown here come from a woman aged 25 to 39 in good health.

This chain links TRBV5-8 with TRBJ2-1; D uncertain. Germline V gives CDR1 SGHTS, CDR2 YDEGEE. The CDR3 length is 15 residues. Trimming cost V 2 bases and J 10 bases, with 19 bases left between them. The CDR3 region is CASSFGGRPAGEQFF. CDR3 sequence (DNA): TGTGCCAGCAGCTTTGGCGGCCGCCCCGCTGGAGAGCAGTTCTTC.

The J gene is TRBJ2-7, the V gene TRBV28; 10 bases match TRBD1. Germline CDR1 is MDHEN and CDR2 is SYDVKM. The J segment lost 5 bases and the V segment lost 6 bases, leaving 10 bases of the junction unmatched. The CDR3 is 15 residues long. CDR3 sequence: CASRPTGQGIDEQYF. The DNA for the CDR3 is TGTGCCAGCAGACCGACGGGACAGGGGATCGACGAGCAGTACTTC. The whole variable domain, remainder taken from reference TRBV28 and TRBJ2-7, is DVKVTQSSRYLVKRTGEKVFLECVQDMDHENMFWYRQDPGLGLRLIYFSYDVKMKEKGDIPEGYSVSREKKERFSLILESASTNQTSMYLCASRPTGQGIDEQYFGPGTRLTVT.

J is TRBJ2-3 and V is TRBV25-1, with a possible D match to TRBD1 (5 bases). The V gene's germline CDR1 is MGHDK and CDR2 SYGVNS. The V end was cut by 1 base, the J end by 0 bases, with 11 bases between. The CDR3 consists of 16 residues. CDR3 bases: TGTGCCAGCAGTGAATTTGGGCAGGGAAGCACAGATACGCAGTATTTT. Translating gives CASSEFGQGSTDTQYF. The full variable domain, rest sourced from reference TRBV25-1 and TRBJ2-3, is EADIYQTPRYLVIGTGKKITLECSQTMGHDKMYWYQQDPGMELHLIHYSYGVNSTEKGDLSSESTVSRIRTEHFPLTLESARPSHTSQYLCASSEFGQGSTDTQYFGPGTRLTVL.

The chain has TRBV10-2 and TRBJ1-5; D call uncertain. Looked up from germline, CDR1 is WSHSY and CDR2 is SAAADI. V lost 0 bases and J 7 bases, leaving 13 bases between the germline ends. The length of the CDR3 is 15 residues. CDR3 nucleotides: TGCGCCAGCAGTGAGTCTAGCACATTAGGGCAGCCCCAGCATTTT. Amino acid sequence: CASSESSTLGQPQHF.